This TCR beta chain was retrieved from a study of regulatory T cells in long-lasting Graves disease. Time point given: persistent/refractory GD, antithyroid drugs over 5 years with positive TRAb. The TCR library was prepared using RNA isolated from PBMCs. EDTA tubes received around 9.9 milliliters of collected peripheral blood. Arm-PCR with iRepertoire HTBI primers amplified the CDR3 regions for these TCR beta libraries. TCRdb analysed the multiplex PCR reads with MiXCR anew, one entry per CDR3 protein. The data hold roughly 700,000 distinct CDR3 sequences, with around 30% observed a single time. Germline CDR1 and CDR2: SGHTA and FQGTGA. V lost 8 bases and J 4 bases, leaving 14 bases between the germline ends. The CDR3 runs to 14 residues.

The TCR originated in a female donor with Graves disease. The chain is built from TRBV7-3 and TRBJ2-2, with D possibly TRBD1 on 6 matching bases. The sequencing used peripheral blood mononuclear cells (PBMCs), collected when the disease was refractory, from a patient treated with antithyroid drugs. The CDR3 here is CASRGQGITGELFF. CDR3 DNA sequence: TGTGCCAGCCGCGGTCAGGGGATCACCGGGGAGCTGTTTTTT.